These 6 T cell receptor beta chains were sequenced from one sample in a study of OX40 agonist ivuxolimab in advanced cancers. Assay used: immunoSEQ multiplex PCR; TCRdb lists only in-frame clones, some missing. This table has tens of thousands of clones, about 81% appearing once. The specimen was CD4+ or CD8+ T cells sorted from blood, collected in a trial of the OX40 agonist ivuxolimab. All receptors derive from an adult with an advanced solid tumor such as melanoma, head and neck, liver or kidney cancer.

This clone showed up just a few times. J is TRBJ1-1 and V is TRBV5-1; D gene uncertain. Germline CDR1 and CDR2: SGHRS and YFSETQ. This CDR3 is 18 amino acids long. V gave up 1 base and J gave up 0 bases, with 19 bases separating them. The CDR3 loop is CASSLLELLGRLNTEAFF. CDR3 sequence (DNA): TGCGCCAGCAGCTTGTTGGAACTATTAGGACGGCTGAACACTGAAGCTTTCTTT. The entire variable domain, with the rest obtained from reference TRBV5-1 and TRBJ1-1, is as follows: KAGVTQTPRYLIKTRGQQVTLSCSPISGHRSVSWYQQTPGQGLQFLFEYFSETQRNKGNFPGRFSGRQFSNSRSEMNVSTLELGDSALYLCASSLLELLGRLNTEAFFGQGTRLTVV.

The CDR3 DNA follows: TGTGCCAGCAGCGCCGGTCCCAGCCACAATGAGCAGTTCTTC. Amino acid sequence: CASSAGPSHNEQFF. The V call is TRBV2, the J call TRBJ2-1, with D unresolved. The CDR3 is 14 amino acids. Trimming took 6 bases from V and 5 from J, leaving 14 bases between them. Germline loops: CDR1 SNHLY, CDR2 FYNNEI. The entire variable domain, with the rest obtained from reference TRBV2 and TRBJ2-1, is as follows: EPEVTQTPSHQVTQMGQEVILRCVPISNHLYFYWYRQILGQKVEFLVSFYNNEISEKSEIFDDQFSVERPDGSNFTLKIRSTKLEDSAMYFCASSAGPSHNEQFFGPGTRLTVL.

V gene TRBV7-8 combines with J gene TRBJ2-7; 10 bases align to TRBD1. The J segment lost 7 bases and the V segment lost 6 bases, leaving 9 bases of the junction unmatched. The CDR3 is 14 amino acids. Germline CDR1 SGHVS, CDR2 FQNEAQ. The CDR3 coding sequence is TGTGCCAGCAGTCCGGGACAGGGGTCTCGGGAGCAGTACTTC. It is translated as CASSPGQGSREQYF.

The chain couples TRBV5-4 to TRBJ2-5, with 11 bases aligning to TRBD2. The germline V gene has CDR1 SGHNT and CDR2 YYREEE (reference sequence). V lost 4 bases and J lost 7; bases outside the gene matches: 12. The CDR3 is made up of 16 amino acids. The CDR3 sequence: CASSNWGLAGGVTQYF. As DNA, the CDR3 is TGTGCCAGCAGCAACTGGGGGCTAGCGGGAGGCGTGACCCAGTACTTC.

J is TRBJ2-3 and V is TRBV6-6; no firm D call. The length of the CDR3 is 12 residues. Trimming left V 7 bases short and J 1 base short, with 6 bases between. Germline V lookup: CDR1 MNHNY, CDR2 SVGAGI (reference sequence). CDR3 DNA sequence: TGTGCCAGCAAAAGACGCACAGATACGCAGTATTTT. Its protein is CASKRRTDTQYF.

The chain employs TRBV2 and TRBJ1-5; D is uncertain. V lost 3 bases and J lost 5, with 5 bases in between. The CDR3 totals 12 residues. The germline gives CDR1 SNHLY, CDR2 FYNNEI. The CDR3 bases are TGTGCCAGCAGTGACATGTATCAGCCCCAGCATTTT. Residues: CASSDMYQPQHF.